This entry lists 9 T cell receptor beta chains sequenced from one sample in a study of naive and memory T cell subsets. Study findings and constraints: A few larger clonotypes appeared in naive repertoires, especially CD8, possibly memory cells re-expressing CD45RA.

Both TRBC1 and TRBC2 were covered by a beta constant-region primer of two equimolar oligonucleotides. Four rounds of PCR amplified the ligated cDNA using nested alpha and beta constant-region primers plus SP2. Using its own MiXCR run on the UMI-ligation and nested PCR reads, TCRdb lists one record per CDR3 protein. The table includes under 150,000 distinct CDR3 sequences, about 20% detected once. These receptors are not linked to any known antigen. Sequences were obtained from naive CD8+ T cells from blood. These receptors were taken from a human donor in good health.

The V and J genes are TRBV28 and TRBJ2-3; 8 bases match TRBD1. Germline trimming cut 3 bases from V and 7 bases from J; bases unmatched to any gene: 3. The CDR3 totals 13 residues. Germline CDR1 and CDR2: MDHEN and SYDVKM. Here the CDR3 DNA reads TGTGCCAGCAGTTTGACAGGGGTGTATACGCAGTATTTT. It translates to CASSLTGVYTQYF. The full variable domain, with the rest looked up from reference TRBV28 and TRBJ2-3, is DVKVTQSSRYLVKRTGEKVFLECVQDMDHENMFWYRQDPGLGLRLIYFSYDVKMKEKGDIPEGYSVSREKKERFSLILESASTNQTSMYLCASSLTGVYTQYFGPGTRLTVL.

V is TRBV4-1 and J is TRBJ2-1; D is undetermined. Trimming took 0 bases from V and 0 from J, leaving 9 bases between them. Germline loops: CDR1 MGHRA, CDR2 YSYEKL. The CDR3 has 16 residues. As DNA, the CDR3 is TGCGCCAGCAGCCAAGATCCCGCGAGCTCCTACAATGAGCAGTTCTTC. Protein product: CASSQDPASSYNEQFF.

There are a few counts of this clonotype. The rearrangement joins TRBV20-1 to TRBJ2-5, with TRBD1 as a possible D gene (6 bases). The germline V gene has CDR1 DFQATT and CDR2 SNEGSKA (reference sequence). With 1 base removed from V and 5 bases from J, the gap between germline ends came to 20 bases. The CDR3 is 16 residues long. This chain's CDR3 is CSARGTGSRWQETQYF. CDR3 coding DNA: TGCAGTGCTAGAGGTACAGGGAGTAGATGGCAGGAGACCCAGTACTTC.

The CDR3 nucleotides read TGTGCCAGCAGCGTCGGGGGGGAGGGCTACAATGAGCAGTTCTTC. It yields the protein CASSVGGEGYNEQFF. The J gene is TRBJ2-1, the V gene TRBV9; 8 positions agree with TRBD2. Germline CDR1 is SGDLS and CDR2 is YYNGEE. This CDR3 has 15 amino acids. Germline trimming cut 2 bases from V and 3 bases from J; bases unmatched to any gene: 4.

The chain recombines TRBV12-3 or TRBV12-4 with TRBJ2-1, with D possibly matching TRBD2 (5 bases). V lost 5 bases, J lost 6 bases, and 20 bases lay in between. The CDR3 has 16 residues. The CDR3: CASSPSGIRSLNEQFF. The CDR3 coding sequence is TGTGCCAGCAGTCCGTCCGGGATCCGATCCCTCAATGAGCAGTTCTTC.

This clonotype was seen only a few times. This chain uses TRBV6-5 with TRBJ1-1; 9 bases are shared with TRBD1. J gave up 6 bases and V 4 bases, and 9 bases lay outside the gene matches. The germline V gene has CDR1 MNHEY and CDR2 SVGAGI. The CDR3 has 15 amino acids. CDR3 protein: CASSSGTGLRAEAFF. In nucleotides, the CDR3 is TGTGCCAGCAGTTCCGGGACAGGGTTGCGGGCTGAAGCTTTCTTT.

This clonotype occurred once. The chain carries TRBV27 and TRBJ2-7; maybe TRBD1 (5 bases). Per germline, CDR1 MNHEY and CDR2 SMNVEV (reference sequence). The V end lost 0 bases, the J end lost 1 base, and 10 bases lay between the germline ends. The CDR3 consists of 15 residues. CDR3 amino acids: CASSLSGRTSYEQYF. The CDR3 DNA follows: TGTGCCAGCAGTTTATCCGGCAGGACATCCTACGAGCAGTACTTC.

This sequence joins TRBV27 and TRBJ2-4; TRBD2 aligns across 9 bases. Per the germline V gene, CDR1 is MNHEY and CDR2 is SMNVEV (reference sequence). V lost 2 bases to trimming and J lost 6 bases; unmatched junction nucleotides: 5. The CDR3 contains 15 residues. CDR3 sequence: CASSLSGRLGNIQYF. The CDR3 DNA reads as TGTGCCAGCAGTTTAAGCGGGAGGTTAGGAAACATTCAGTACTTC.

The chain recombines TRBV6-6 with TRBJ2-3, with 9 bases that match TRBD1. Germline values: CDR1 MNHNY, CDR2 SVGAGI (reference sequence). V lost 5 bases, J lost 5 bases, and 14 bases stayed unmatched. The CDR3 consists of 17 residues. The CDR3 bases are TGTGCCAGCAGTCCTGCCGAAACAGGGGGCTCTATAGATACGCAGTATTTT. Residues: CASSPAETGGSIDTQYF.